This T cell receptor beta chain came from a study of patients and donors after allogeneic stem cell transplantation. In TCRdb, the RT-PCR reads were re-called with MiXCR into one record per CDR3 protein. Of over 25,000 distinct CDR3 sequences in the sample, 30% to 40% are singletons; the top ten hold around 80%. The V gene's germline CDR1 is SEHNR and CDR2 FQNEAQ (reference sequence). Trimming removed 5 bases from V and 4 bases from J, with 5 bases in between. The CDR3 totals 12 residues. The chain links TRBV7-9 to TRBJ1-4; D uncertain. Input material: blood, either unsorted or a sorted T cell fraction (not recorded which). The TCR was taken from a human donor who was either an allogeneic HSCT recipient or a stem cell or donor lymphocyte infusion donor (not recorded which). It is not recorded whose cells these are; they may come from a transplant donor. The CDR3 here is CASSPDNEKLFF. DNA of the CDR3: TGTGCCAGCAGCCCGGATAATGAAAAACTGTTTTTT.